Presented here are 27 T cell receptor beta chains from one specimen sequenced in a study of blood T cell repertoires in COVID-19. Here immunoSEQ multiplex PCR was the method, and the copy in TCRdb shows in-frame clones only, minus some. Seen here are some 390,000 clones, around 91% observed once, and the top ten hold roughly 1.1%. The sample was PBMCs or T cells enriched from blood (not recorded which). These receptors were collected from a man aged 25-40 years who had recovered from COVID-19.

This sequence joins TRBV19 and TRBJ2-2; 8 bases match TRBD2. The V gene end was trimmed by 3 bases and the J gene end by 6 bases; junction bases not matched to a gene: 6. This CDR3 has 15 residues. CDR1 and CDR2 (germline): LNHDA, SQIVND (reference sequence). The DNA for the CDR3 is TGTGCCAGTAGTATTGAACGGGAGGGAGCCGGGGAGCTGTTTTTT. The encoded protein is CASSIEREGAGELFF.

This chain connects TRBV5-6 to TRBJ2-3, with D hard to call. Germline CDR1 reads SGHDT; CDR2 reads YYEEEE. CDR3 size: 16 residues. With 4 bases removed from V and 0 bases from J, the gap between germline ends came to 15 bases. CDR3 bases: TGTGCCAGCAGCCCCCTTGGCGGAACTAGCACAGATACGCAGTATTTT. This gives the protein CASSPLGGTSTDTQYF.

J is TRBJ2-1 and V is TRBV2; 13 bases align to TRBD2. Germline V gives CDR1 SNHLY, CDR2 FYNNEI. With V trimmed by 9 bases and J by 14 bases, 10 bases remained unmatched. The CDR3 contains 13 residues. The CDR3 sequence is CARNAGTSGEEFF. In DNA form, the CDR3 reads TGTGCCAGAAATGCCGGGACTAGCGGGGAGGAGTTCTTC.

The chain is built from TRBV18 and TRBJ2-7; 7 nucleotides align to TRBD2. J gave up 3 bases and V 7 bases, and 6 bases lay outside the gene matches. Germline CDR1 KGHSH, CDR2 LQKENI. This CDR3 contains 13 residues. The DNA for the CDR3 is TGTGCCAGCTGGACCGGGACTAACTACGAGCAGTACTTC. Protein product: CASWTGTNYEQYF.

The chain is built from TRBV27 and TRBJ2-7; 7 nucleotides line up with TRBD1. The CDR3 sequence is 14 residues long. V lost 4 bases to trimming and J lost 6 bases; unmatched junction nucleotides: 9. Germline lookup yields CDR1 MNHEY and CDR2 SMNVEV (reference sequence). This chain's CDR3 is CASSSITGVSEQYF. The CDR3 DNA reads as TGTGCCAGCAGTTCCATAACAGGGGTTAGCGAGCAGTACTTC.

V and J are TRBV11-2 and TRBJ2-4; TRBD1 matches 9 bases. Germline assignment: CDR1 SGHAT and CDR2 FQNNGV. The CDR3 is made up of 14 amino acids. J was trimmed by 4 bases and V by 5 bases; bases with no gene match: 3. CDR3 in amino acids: CASSPGQGKNIQYF. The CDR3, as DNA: TGTGCCAGCAGCCCGGGACAGGGTAAAAACATTCAGTACTTC.

The CDR3 protein is CASSRGGFLFF. CDR3 bases: TGTGCCAGCTCTCGAGGCGGGTTCCTTTTCTTT. J is TRBJ1-1 and V is TRBV18; D is unclear. CDR1 KGHSH and CDR2 LQKENI come from the germline V gene. Trimming took off 6 bases at V and 13 bases at J, with 15 bases between the two ends. The length of the CDR3 is 11 residues.

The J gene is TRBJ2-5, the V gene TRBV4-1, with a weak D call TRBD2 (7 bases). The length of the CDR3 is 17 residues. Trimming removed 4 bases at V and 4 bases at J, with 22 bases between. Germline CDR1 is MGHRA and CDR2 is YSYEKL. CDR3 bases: TGCGCCAGCAGCCCTACTATAAGTAGGGAGGGGGGAGAGACCCAGTACTTC. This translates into CASSPTISREGGETQYF.

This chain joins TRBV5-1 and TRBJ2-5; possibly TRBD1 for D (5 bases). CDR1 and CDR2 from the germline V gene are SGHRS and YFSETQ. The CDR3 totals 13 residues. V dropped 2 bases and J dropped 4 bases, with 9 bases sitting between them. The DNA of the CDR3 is TGCGCCAGCAGCTTCAGGGTTGGAGAGACCCAGTACTTC. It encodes CASSFRVGETQYF.

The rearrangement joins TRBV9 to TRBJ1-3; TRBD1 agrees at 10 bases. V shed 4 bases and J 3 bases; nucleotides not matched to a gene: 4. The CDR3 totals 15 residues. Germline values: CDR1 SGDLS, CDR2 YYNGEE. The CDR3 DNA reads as TGTGCCAGCAGCACGGGGACAGGGGTTGGAAACACCATATATTTT. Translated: CASSTGTGVGNTIYF. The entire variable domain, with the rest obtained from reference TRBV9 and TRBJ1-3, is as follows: DSGVTQTPKHLITATGQRVTLRCSPRSGDLSVYWYQQSLDQGLQFLIQYYNGEERAKGNILERFSAQQFPDLHSELNLSSLELGDSALYFCASSTGTGVGNTIYFGEGSWLTVV.

The DNA of the CDR3 is TGTGCCAGCAGCTTGGCATGGCCGGGACTAGCGACTCCCTACGAGCAGTACTTC. Residues: CASSLAWPGLATPYEQYF. The gene calls are TRBV5-5 and TRBJ2-7, with TRBD2 matching 10 bases. The CDR3 has 18 residues. Germline V lookup: CDR1 SGHKS, CDR2 YYEKEE (reference sequence). After removal of 0 bases from V and 2 bases from J, the junction contained 11 bases not matched to a gene.

The CDR3 coding sequence is TGTGCCAGCAGTTTCAGCGAGGGAGCGAATCAGCCCCAGCATTTT. Protein sequence: CASSFSEGANQPQHF. The genes are TRBV28 and TRBJ1-5; unclear D gene. Germline CDR1 reads MDHEN; CDR2 reads SYDVKM. CDR3 length: 15 residues. The V and J ends lost 3 bases and 4 bases respectively, with 13 bases between them.

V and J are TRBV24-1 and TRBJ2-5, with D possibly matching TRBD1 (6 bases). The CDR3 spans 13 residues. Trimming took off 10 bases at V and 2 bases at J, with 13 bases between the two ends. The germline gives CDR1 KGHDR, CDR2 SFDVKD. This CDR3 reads CATSIGGQETQYF. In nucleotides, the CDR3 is TGTGCCACAAGCATAGGGGGTCAAGAGACCCAGTACTTC.

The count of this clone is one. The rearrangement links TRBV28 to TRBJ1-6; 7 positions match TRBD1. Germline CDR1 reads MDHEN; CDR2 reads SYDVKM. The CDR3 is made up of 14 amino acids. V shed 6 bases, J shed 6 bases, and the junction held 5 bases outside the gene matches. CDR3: CASRKRQGNSPLHF. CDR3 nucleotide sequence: TGTGCCAGCAGGAAAAGACAGGGTAATTCACCCCTCCACTTT.

The CDR3 loop reads CASSLYVKNTGELFF. Written as DNA, the CDR3 is TGTGCCAGCAGCCTCTACGTAAAAAACACCGGGGAGCTGTTTTTT. The chain is built from TRBV7-8 and TRBJ2-2, with no clear D. V dropped 5 bases and J dropped 2 bases, with 12 bases sitting between them. Germline CDR1 SGHVS, CDR2 FQNEAQ. CDR3 length: 15 residues.

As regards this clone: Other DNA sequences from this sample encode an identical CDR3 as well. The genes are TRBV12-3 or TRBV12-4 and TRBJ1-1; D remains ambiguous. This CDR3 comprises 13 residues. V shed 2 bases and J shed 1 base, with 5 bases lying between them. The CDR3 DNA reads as TGTGCCAGCAGTTTAAGCGGGAACACTGAAGCTTTCTTT. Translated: CASSLSGNTEAFF.

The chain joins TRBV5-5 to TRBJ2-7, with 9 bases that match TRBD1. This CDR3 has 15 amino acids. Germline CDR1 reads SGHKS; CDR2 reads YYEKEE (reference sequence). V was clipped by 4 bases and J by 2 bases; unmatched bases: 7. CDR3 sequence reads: CASSHDRGATYEQYF. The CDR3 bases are TGTGCCAGCAGCCATGACAGGGGGGCGACCTACGAGCAGTACTTC.

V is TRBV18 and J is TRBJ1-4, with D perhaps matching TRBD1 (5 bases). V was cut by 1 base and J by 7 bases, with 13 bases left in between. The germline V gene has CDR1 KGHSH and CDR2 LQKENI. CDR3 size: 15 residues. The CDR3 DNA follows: TGTGCCAGCTCACCACGACAGACCCCGGGTGAAAAACTGTTTTTT. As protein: CASSPRQTPGEKLFF.

The CDR3 spells CASSLNLQPQHF. For the CDR3, the DNA is TGTGCCAGCAGTTTAAATCTCCAGCCCCAGCATTTT. J is TRBJ1-5 and V is TRBV28; D unresolved. This CDR3 is built from 12 residues. Germline loops: CDR1 MDHEN, CDR2 SYDVKM. Between the trimmed V and J ends, which lost 2 bases and 7 bases, there was a span of 6 bases. Variable domain in full (rest from reference TRBV28 and TRBJ1-5): DVKVTQSSRYLVKRTGEKVFLECVQDMDHENMFWYRQDPGLGLRLIYFSYDVKMKEKGDIPEGYSVSREKKERFSLILESASTNQTSMYLCASSLNLQPQHFGDGTRLSIL.

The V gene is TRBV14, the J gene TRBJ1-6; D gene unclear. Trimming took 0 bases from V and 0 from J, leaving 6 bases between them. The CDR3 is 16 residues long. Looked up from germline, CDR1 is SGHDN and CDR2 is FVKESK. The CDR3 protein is CASSQDASSYNSPLHF. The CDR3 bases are TGTGCCAGCAGCCAAGATGCTAGCTCCTATAATTCACCCCTCCACTTT.

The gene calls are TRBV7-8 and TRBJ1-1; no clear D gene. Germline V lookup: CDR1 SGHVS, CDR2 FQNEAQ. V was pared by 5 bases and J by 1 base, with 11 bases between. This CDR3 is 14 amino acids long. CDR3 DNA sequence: TGTGCCAGCAGCCCCTCTCTCGGGAACACTGAAGCTTTCTTT. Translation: CASSPSLGNTEAFF.

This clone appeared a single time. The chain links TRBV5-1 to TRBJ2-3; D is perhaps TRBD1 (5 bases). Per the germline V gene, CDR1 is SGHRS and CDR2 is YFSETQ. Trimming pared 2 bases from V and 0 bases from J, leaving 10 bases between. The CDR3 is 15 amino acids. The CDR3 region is CASSLRQYSTDTQYF. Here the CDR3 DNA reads TGCGCCAGCAGCTTACGACAGTATAGCACAGATACGCAGTATTTT. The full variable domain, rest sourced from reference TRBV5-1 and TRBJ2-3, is KAGVTQTPRYLIKTRGQQVTLSCSPISGHRSVSWYQQTPGQGLQFLFEYFSETQRNKGNFPGRFSGRQFSNSRSEMNVSTLELGDSALYLCASSLRQYSTDTQYFGPGTRLTVL.

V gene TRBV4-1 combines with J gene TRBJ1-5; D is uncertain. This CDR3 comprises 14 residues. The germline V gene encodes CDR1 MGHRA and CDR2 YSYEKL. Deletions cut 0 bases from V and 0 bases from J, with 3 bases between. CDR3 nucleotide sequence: TGCGCCAGCAGCCAAGATAGTAGCAATCAGCCCCAGCATTTT. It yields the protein CASSQDSSNQPQHF.

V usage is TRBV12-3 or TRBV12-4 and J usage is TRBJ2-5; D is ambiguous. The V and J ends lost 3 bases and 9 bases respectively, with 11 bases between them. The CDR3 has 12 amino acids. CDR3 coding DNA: TGTGCCAGCAGTTTTAGCCCACCCCCCCAGTACTTC. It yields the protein CASSFSPPPQYF.

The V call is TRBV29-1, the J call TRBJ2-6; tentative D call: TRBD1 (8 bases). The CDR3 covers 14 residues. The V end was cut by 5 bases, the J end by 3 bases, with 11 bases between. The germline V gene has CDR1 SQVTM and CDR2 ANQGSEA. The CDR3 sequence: CSVTGGVGANVLTF. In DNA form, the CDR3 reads TGCAGCGTTACAGGGGGGGTTGGGGCCAACGTCCTGACTTTC. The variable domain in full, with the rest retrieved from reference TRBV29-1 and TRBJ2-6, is SAVISQKPSRDICQRGTSLTIQCQVDSQVTMMFWYRQQPGQSLTLIATANQGSEATYESGFVIDKFPISRPNLTFSTLTVSNMSPEDSSIYLCSVTGGVGANVLTFGAGSRLTVL.

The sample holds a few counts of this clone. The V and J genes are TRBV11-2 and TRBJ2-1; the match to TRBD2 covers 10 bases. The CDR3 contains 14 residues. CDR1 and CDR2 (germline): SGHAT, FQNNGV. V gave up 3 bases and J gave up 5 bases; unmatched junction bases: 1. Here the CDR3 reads CASSFLAGDNEQFF. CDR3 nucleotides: TGTGCCAGCAGCTTTCTAGCGGGAGACAATGAGCAGTTCTTC.

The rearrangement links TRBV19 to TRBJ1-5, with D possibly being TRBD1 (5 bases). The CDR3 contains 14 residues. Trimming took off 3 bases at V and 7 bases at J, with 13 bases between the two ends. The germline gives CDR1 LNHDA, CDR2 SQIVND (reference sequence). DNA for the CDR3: TGTGCCAGTAGTATTCCCCAGGGTTACCAGCCCCAGCATTTT. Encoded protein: CASSIPQGYQPQHF.